This T cell receptor beta chain came from a study of blood T cell repertoires in COVID-19 (TCRdb year 2020). Looking at the study overall: Collaborator samples came from the United States, Italy and Spain and covered acute and convalescent phases of COVID-19. Samples came from the ongoing ImmuneRACE study (first 160 participants) plus 1,254 subjects from 6 global collaborators. Subjects who had been exposed to COVID-19, were actively infected with it, or had recovered from it provided the deeply sampled blood TCRbeta repertoires that made up the dataset. The repertoires were released in a freely available public database intended as a resource for research on the immune response to SARS-CoV-2. Where HLA class I and class II types were available, the types were taken from metadata supplied by the sample provider, not from assay-based typing. The material from the prospective study consisted of cDNA or gDNA derived from T cells, B-cell-depleted T cells, or PBMCs. The sample metadata nearly always contained a de-identified subject ID, COVID-19 status, age in years and sex. Beyond this particular receptor, the publication reports: The quantity of clinical and demographic metadata differed by source and by participant and was supplied without curation.

For this clone: This clone's antigen is unknown. Base qualities are not at hand, and no much larger clone is one base apart.

TCRbeta CDR3 regions were amplified from genomic DNA by means of the immunoSEQ Assay, a bias-controlled multiplex PCR. As for the authors' bioinformatics: The number of nucleated cells in each sample was estimated by amplification of reference gene primers within the assay. Sequence reads were collapsed and filtered to measure the absolute abundance of every unique TCRbeta CDR3 rearrangement. For each sample, productive Simpson clonality was calculated as the square root of Simpson's diversity index over productive rearrangements. TCRdb re-hosts the immuneACCESS table, in-frame sequences only. Its copies lack some clones; in the studies checked, an unresolved V gene accounts for under half of them, and the cause for the rest is not known. D and trimming were read from the DNA, whereas the V and J calls and clone size are those reported in that table. This sample comprises 90,000 to 150,000 clones, roughly 90% of them detected only once. The top ten clones comprise 7.7% of the sample.

At the junction V is shortened by 4 bases and J by 2 bases; bases outside the gene matches: 5. Including cysteine and phenylalanine, the CDR3 has 15 amino acids. The CDR3 DNA has 45 bases and is translated from base 1. The CDR1 and CDR2 encoded by the germline V gene (reference sequence) are SGHKS and YYEKEE. Whole blood was collected in K2EDTA tubes by collaborating institutions according to the institutions' own protocols. Collaborator samples were shipped for TCRbeta analysis as frozen whole blood, isolated PBMCs, or DNA extracted from either sample type. This receptor was identified in a human donor in a cohort sampled during active COVID-19. Sequences were obtained from peripheral blood. The V and J segments used are TRBV5-5 and TRBJ1-1, with 10 bases matching TRBD1. The CDR3 in this case is CASSPGDRGNTEAFF. The base sequence is TGTGCCAGCAGCCCTGGGGACAGGGGAAACACTGAAGCTTTCTTT.